This TCR beta chain comes out of a study of blood T cell repertoires in COVID-19. Some clones are missing from TCRdb's copy, which holds only in-frame ones; the method was immunoSEQ multiplex PCR. The profile shows about 180,000 clones, roughly 84% of them singletons. Clinical history as reported by participants underpinned cohort assignment. Two negative PCRs, clearance, or symptom resolution were required of recovered Cohort 3 donors. The V gene end was trimmed by 5 bases and the J gene end by 8 bases; junction bases not matched to a gene: 12. CDR3 size: 15 residues. Germline values: CDR1 LNHDA, CDR2 SQIVND (reference sequence).

The TCR originated in a woman between 50 and 59 years old who had recovered from COVID-19. The V gene is TRBV19, the J gene TRBJ1-5, with 7 nucleotides matching TRBD1. Input material: PBMCs or T cells enriched from blood (not recorded which). The CDR3 nucleotides are TGTGCCAGTAGTCCAGGGACAGTGGAATGGGAGCCCCAGCATTTT. Amino acids: CASSPGTVEWEPQHF.